The clone carrying this T cell receptor beta chain was picked up many times. This sample stems from a study of T cells after yellow fever vaccination. The germline gives CDR1 DFQATT, CDR2 SNEGSKA (reference sequence). The CDR3 length is 12 residues. Trimming left V 4 bases short and J 5 bases short, with 11 bases between. TCRdb re-analysed the 5' RACE reads in MiXCR, keeping a single row per CDR3 protein. Here the sample spans roughly 310,000 distinct CDR3 sequences, 3% to 4.5% being singletons. The clonotype comes from a man aged 18 to 35 who received the YFV17D yellow fever vaccine. This chain links TRBV20-1 with TRBJ2-5; D is perhaps TRBD1 or TRBD2 (5 bases each). This material consisted of PBMCs, taken on the day of the yellow fever booster vaccination. The CDR3 sequence is CSANFREETQYF. The CDR3 DNA sequence: TGCAGTGCTAATTTCAGGGAGGAGACCCAGTACTTC.